One sample yielded the 5 T cell receptor beta chains listed below, sequenced in a study of beta chain features in type 1 diabetes. The isolated RNA, all of it, was reverse transcribed, so expressed TCRB transcripts were what got sequenced. Clones were read by immunoSEQ multiplex PCR, and TCRdb kept only the in-frame ones, dropping some. This repertoire shows 430,000 or so clones, approximately 10% found once; its top ten account for over 0.035%. Material for sequencing was naive CD4+ T cells from blood. Receptor source: a woman under 30 in good health.

This clone came up a few times. The genes are TRBV6-1 and TRBJ1-2; possible D gene TRBD1, 6 bases. The CDR3 sequence is 11 residues long. The V gene lost 7 bases and the J gene lost 8 bases, with 11 bases spanning the gap. CDR1 and CDR2 (germline): MNHNS, SASEGT. The DNA of the CDR3 is TGTGCCAGCAATAAAGGGACAGGCTACACCTTC. It is translated as CASNKGTGYTF.

There are a few counts of this clone. The gene calls are TRBV19 and TRBJ2-1; D is perhaps TRBD1 (5 bases). The CDR3 covers 13 residues. V was trimmed by 3 bases and J by 9 bases, leaving 12 bases between them. Germline V gives CDR1 LNHDA, CDR2 SQIVND (reference sequence). The CDR3 protein is CASSIQGLVEQFF. Written as DNA, the CDR3 is TGTGCCAGTAGTATTCAGGGCTTGGTTGAGCAGTTCTTC.

Points on this clone: Additional DNA sequences in this sample encode the identical CDR3. The rearrangement uses TRBV5-1 and TRBJ1-2; 7 bases line up with TRBD1. V shed 4 bases and J 6 bases; nucleotides not matched to a gene: 3. CDR3 size: 12 residues. Germline loops: CDR1 SGHRS, CDR2 YFSETQ. CDR3 DNA: TGCGCCAGCAGCCCGGGGACAGATGGCTACACCTTC. Residues: CASSPGTDGYTF.

This clone came up a few times. The CDR3 DNA reads TGTGCCAGCAGCGGTCTAGCGGGACTATACAATGAGCAGTTCTTC. Its protein is CASSGLAGLYNEQFF. This chain connects TRBV9 to TRBJ2-1; 9 bases align to TRBD2. Germline CDR1 SGDLS, CDR2 YYNGEE. The CDR3 length is 15 residues. J was trimmed by 4 bases and V by 3 bases; bases with no gene match: 5.

The chain carries TRBV6-5 and TRBJ1-3; unclear D gene. Looked up from germline, CDR1 is MNHEY and CDR2 is SVGAGI. V shed 2 bases and J shed 2 bases, with 7 bases lying between them. The CDR3 is made up of 14 amino acids. This CDR3 reads CASSYGPAGNTIYF. CDR3 sequence (DNA): TGTGCCAGCAGTTACGGGCCGGCTGGAAACACCATATATTTT.